This T cell receptor beta chain derives from a study of vaccination effects on CD4 cells after COVID-19. Study-wide results and caveats: Of the vaccine-induced clones from healthy vaccinees, merely 1 of 255 recognized common cold coronaviruses as well. Infection-derived and vaccine-derived clones contracted markedly late after vaccination.

As regards this clone: Antigen unknown.

Under the ViraFEST assay, PBMC were stimulated with viral peptide pools so that antigen-specific CD4+ T cells expanded. Sequencing was performed afterwards. Investigators separated out CD4+ T cells once approximately 9 days of culture had passed. None of these healthy vaccinees had been infected with SARS-CoV-2 before vaccination. TCRdb's copy holds only in-frame clones and misses some; the assay was immunoSEQ multiplex PCR. The table lists roughly 41,000 clones, 65% to 80% of them singletons. V lost 4 bases and J 0 bases, leaving 9 bases between the germline ends. CDR3 size: 14 residues. CDR1 is KGHSH, CDR2 LQKENI, per germline.

Source: CD4+ T cells from PBMCs cultured with HCoV-NL63 spike peptides, taken before COVID-19 vaccination. The J gene is TRBJ1-1, the V gene TRBV18; D is ambiguous. The TCR originated in a human donor who received a COVID-19 vaccine. CDR3 region: CASSREDMNTEAFF. In DNA form, the CDR3 reads TGTGCCAGCTCACGTGAAGACATGAACACTGAAGCTTTCTTT.